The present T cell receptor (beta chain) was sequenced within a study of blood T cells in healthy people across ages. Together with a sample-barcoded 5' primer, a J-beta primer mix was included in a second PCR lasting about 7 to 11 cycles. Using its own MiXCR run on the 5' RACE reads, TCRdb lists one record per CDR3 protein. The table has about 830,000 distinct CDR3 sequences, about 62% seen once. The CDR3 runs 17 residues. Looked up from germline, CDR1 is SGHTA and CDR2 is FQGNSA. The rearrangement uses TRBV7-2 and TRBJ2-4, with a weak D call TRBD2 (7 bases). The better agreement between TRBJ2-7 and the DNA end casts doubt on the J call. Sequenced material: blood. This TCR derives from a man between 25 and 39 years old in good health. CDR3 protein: CASSPTGGAYISYEQYF. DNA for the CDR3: TGTGCCAGCAGCCCAACTGGGGGGGCCTATATCTCCTACGAGCAGTACTTC.